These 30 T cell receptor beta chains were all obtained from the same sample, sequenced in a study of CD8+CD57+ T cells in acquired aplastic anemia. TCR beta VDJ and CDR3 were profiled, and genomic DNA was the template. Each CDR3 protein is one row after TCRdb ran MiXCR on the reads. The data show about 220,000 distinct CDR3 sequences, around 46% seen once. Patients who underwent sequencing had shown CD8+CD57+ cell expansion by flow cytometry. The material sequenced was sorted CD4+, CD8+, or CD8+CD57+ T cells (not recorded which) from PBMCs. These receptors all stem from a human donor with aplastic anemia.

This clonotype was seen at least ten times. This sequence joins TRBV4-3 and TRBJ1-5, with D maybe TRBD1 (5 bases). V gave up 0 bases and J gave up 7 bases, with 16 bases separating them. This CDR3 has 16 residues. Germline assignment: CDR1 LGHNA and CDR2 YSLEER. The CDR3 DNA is TGCGCCAGCAGCCAAGAGGTGGGGCAGGGTGGGCAGCCCCAGCATTTT. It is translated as CASSQEVGQGGQPQHF.

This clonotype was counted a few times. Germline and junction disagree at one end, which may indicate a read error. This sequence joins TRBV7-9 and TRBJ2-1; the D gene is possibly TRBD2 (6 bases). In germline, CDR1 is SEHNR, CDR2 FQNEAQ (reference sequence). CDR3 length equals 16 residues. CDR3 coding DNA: TGTGCCAGCAGCTTAAGGGGACTCCCCTCCTACAATGGGCAGTTCTTC. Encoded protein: CASSLRGLPSYNGQFF.

The CDR3 DNA reads TGCAGTGCTAGAGATCTAGCGGGACAGGGGGATTCACCCCTCCACTTT. It encodes CSARDLAGQGDSPLHF. The chain has TRBV20-1 and TRBJ1-6; TRBD1 aligns across 11 bases. From germline, CDR1 is DFQATT and CDR2 SNEGSKA (reference sequence). The CDR3 is 16 amino acids. V shed 0 bases and J 8 bases; nucleotides not matched to a gene: 6.

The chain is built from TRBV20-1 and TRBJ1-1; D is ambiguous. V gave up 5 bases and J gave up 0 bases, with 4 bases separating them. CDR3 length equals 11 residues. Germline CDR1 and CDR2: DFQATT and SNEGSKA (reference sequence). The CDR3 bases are TGCAGTGCTTACTTGAACACTGAAGCTTTCTTT. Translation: CSAYLNTEAFF.

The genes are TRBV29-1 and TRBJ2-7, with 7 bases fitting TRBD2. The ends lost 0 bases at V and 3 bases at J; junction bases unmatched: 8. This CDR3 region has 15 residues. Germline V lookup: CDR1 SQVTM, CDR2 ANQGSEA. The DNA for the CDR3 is TGCAGCGTTGAAGATCCGCGGGGGTCCTACTACGAGCAGTACTTC. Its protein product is CSVEDPRGSYYEQYF.

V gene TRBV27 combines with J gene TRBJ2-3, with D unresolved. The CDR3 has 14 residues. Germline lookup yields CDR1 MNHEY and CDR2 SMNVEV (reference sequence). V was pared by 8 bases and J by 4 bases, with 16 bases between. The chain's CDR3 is CASGKPSAPDTQYF. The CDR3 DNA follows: TGTGCCAGCGGAAAACCTAGTGCGCCAGATACGCAGTATTTT.

CDR3 sequence reads: CASRGSFTDTQYF. The CDR3 bases are TGTGCCAGCCGCGGGTCCTTCACAGATACGCAGTATTTT. The chain combines TRBV5-5 with TRBJ2-3, with D perhaps TRBD2 (5 bases). The CDR3 is 13 residues long. Germline V gene sequence: CDR1 SGHKS, CDR2 YYEKEE (reference sequence). V was cut by 7 bases and J by 2 bases, with 11 bases left in between.

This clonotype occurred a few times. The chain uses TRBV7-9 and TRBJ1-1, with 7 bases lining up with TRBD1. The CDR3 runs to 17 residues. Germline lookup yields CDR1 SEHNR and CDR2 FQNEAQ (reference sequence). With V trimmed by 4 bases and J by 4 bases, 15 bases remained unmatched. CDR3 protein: CASSSKAGTAWGTEAFF. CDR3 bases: TGTGCCAGCAGCTCAAAAGCGGGGACAGCATGGGGCACTGAAGCTTTCTTT. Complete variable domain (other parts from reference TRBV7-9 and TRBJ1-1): DTGVSQNPRHKITKRGQNVTFRCDPISEHNRLYWYRQTLGQGPEFLTYFQNEAQLEKSRLLSDRFSAERPKGSFSTLEIQRTEQGDSAMYLCASSSKAGTAWGTEAFFGQGTRLTVV.

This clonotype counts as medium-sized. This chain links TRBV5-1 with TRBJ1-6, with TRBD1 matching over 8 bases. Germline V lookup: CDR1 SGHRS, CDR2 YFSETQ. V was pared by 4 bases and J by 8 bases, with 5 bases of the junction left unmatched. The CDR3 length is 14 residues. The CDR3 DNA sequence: TGCGCCAGCAGCGGGGGACAGGATTATTCACCCCTCCACTTT. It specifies CASSGGQDYSPLHF.

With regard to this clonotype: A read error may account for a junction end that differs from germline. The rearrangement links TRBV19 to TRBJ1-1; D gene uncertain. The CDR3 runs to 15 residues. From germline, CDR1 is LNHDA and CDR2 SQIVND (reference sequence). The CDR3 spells CAGSIGRGMNTEAFF. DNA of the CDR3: TGTGCCGGTAGTATAGGGCGGGGTATGAACACTGAAGCCTTCTTT.

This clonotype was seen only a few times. The CDR3 bases are TGTGCCAGCAGCTCTCGTAGGGATGAGCAGTTCTTC. This gives the protein CASSSRRDEQFF. V usage is TRBV7-2 and J usage is TRBJ2-1; the D is unclear. V lost 4 bases to trimming and J lost 8 bases, with 9 bases between them. The germline CDR1 and CDR2 sequences are SGHTA and FQGNSA. The CDR3 runs 12 residues.

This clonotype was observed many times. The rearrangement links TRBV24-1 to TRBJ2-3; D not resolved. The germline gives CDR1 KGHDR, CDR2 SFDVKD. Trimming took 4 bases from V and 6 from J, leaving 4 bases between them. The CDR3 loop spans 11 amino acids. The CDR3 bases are TGTGCCACCAGTGACTCCGATACGCAGTATTTT. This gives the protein CATSDSDTQYF.

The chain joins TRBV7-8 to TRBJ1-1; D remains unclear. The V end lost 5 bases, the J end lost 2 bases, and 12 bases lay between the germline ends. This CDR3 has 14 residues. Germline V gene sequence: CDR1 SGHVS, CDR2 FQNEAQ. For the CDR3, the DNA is TGTGCCAGCAGCGGCTTCCACCTTAACACTGAAGCTTTCTTT. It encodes CASSGFHLNTEAFF.

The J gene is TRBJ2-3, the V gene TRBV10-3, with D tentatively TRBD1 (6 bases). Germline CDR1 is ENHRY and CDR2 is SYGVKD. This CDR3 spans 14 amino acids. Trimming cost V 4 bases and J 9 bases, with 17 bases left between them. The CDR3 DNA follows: TGTGCCATCAGTGCCGAAATAACAGGGAGAACGCAGTATTTT. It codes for CAISAEITGRTQYF.

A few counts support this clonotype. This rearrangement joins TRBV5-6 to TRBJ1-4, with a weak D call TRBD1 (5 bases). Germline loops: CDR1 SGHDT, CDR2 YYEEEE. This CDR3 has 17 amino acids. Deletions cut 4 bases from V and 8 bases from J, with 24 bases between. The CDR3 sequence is CASSRIGAGLVLEKLFF. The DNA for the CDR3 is TGTGCCAGCAGCCGCATCGGGGCCGGGCTCGTCTTAGAAAAACTGTTTTTT. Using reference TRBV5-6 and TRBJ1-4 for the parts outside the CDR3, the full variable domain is DAGVTQSPTHLIKTRGQQVTLRCSPKSGHDTVSWYQQALGQGPQFIFQYYEEEERQRGNFPDRFSGHQFPNYSSELNVNALLLGDSALYLCASSRIGAGLVLEKLFFGSGTQLSVL.

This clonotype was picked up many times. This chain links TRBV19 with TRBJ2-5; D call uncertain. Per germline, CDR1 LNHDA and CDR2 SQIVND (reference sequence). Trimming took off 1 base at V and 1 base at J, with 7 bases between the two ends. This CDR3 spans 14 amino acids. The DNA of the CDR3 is TGTGCCAGTAGTATAGTTCAAGGCCAAGAGACCCAGTACTTC. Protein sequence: CASSIVQGQETQYF. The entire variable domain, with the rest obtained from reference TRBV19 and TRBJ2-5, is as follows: DGGITQSPKYLFRKEGQNVTLSCEQNLNHDAMYWYRQDPGQGLRLIYYSQIVNDFQKGDIAEGYSVSREKKESFPLTVTSAQKNPTAFYLCASSIVQGQETQYFGPGTRLLVL.

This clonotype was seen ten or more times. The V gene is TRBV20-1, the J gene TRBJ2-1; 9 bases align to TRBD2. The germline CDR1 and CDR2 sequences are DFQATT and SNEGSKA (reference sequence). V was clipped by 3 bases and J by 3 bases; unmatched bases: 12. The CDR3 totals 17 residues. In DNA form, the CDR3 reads TGCAGTGCTAGTATGGCGGGAGGGCCGTTTGTCTACAATGAGCAGTTCTTC. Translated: CSASMAGGPFVYNEQFF.

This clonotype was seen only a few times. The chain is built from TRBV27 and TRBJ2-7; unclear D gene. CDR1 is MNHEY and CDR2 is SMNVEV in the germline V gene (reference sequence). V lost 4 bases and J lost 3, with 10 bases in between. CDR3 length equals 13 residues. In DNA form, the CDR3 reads TGTGCCAGCAGTTACGGAGAGAACTACGAGCAGTACTTC. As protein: CASSYGENYEQYF.

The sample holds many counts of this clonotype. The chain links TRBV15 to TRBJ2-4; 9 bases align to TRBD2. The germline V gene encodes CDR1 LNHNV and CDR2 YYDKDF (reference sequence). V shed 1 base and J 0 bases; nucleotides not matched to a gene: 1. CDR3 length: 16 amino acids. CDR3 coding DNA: TGTGCCACCAGCAGAGCTAGCGGGAAAGCCAAAAACATTCAGTACTTC. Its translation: CATSRASGKAKNIQYF.

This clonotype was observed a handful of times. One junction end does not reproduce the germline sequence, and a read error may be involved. The CDR3 nucleotides are TGCAGCGTCGAAGACAGGGGAGCTTTCTTT. Translating gives CSVEDRGAFF. V usage is TRBV29-1 and J usage is TRBJ1-1, with 8 nucleotides matching TRBD1. The CDR3 is 10 residues long. CDR1 is SQVTM and CDR2 is ANQGSEA in the germline V gene.

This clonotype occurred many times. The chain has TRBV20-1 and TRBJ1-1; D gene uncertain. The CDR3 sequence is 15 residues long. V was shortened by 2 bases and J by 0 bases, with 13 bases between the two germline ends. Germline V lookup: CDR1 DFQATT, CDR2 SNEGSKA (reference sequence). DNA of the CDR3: TGCAGTGCTAGAAAAAACCTCGGTATGAACACTGAAGCTTTCTTT. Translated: CSARKNLGMNTEAFF.

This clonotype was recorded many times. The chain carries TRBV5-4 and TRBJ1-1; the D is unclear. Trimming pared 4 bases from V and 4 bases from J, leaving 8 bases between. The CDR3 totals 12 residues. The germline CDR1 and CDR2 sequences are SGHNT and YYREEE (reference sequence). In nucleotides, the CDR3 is TGTGCCAGCAGCCCCTCGGGCACTGAAGCTTTCTTT. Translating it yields CASSPSGTEAFF.

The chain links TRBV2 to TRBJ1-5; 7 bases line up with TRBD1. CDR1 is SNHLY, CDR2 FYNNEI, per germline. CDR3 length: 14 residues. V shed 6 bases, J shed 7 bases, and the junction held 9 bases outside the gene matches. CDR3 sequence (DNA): TGTGCCAGCAGGGCGGGGGACAGTTGGCAGCCCCAGCATTTT. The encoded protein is CASRAGDSWQPQHF.

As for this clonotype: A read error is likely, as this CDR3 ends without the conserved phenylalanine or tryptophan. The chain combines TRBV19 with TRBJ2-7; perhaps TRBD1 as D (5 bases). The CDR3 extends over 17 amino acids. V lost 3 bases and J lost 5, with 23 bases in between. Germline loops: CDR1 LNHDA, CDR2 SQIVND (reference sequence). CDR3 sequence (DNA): TGTGCCAGTAGTATCCGGAAAAATTTAGGCCCAGGGCACGAGCAGTACCTC. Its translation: CASSIRKNLGPGHEQYL.

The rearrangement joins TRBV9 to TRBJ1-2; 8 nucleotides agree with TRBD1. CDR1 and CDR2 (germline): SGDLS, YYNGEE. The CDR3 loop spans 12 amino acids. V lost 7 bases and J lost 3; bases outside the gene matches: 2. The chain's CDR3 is CASEGQDYGYTF. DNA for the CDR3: TGTGCCAGCGAGGGACAGGACTATGGCTACACCTTC.

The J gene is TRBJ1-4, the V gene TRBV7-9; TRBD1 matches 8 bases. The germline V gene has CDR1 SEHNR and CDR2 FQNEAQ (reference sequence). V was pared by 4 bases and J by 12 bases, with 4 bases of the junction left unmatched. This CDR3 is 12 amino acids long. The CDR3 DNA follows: TGTGCCAGCAGCTCGACAGGGGTGGAACTGTTTTTT. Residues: CASSSTGVELFF.

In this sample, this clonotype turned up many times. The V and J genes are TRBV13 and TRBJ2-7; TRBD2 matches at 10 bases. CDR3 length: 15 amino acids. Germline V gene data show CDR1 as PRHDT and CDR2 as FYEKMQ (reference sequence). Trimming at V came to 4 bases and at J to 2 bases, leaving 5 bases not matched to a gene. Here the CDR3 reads CASSWRTSGAYEQYF. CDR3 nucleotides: TGTGCCAGCAGCTGGCGGACTAGCGGTGCCTACGAGCAGTACTTC.

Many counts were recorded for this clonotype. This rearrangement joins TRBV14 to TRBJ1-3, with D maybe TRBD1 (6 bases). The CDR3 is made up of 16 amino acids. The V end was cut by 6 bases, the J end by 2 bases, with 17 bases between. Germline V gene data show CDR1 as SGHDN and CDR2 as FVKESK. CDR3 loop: CASRLGSGVAGNTIYF. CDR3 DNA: TGTGCCAGCAGACTAGGATCAGGGGTGGCTGGAAACACCATATATTTT.

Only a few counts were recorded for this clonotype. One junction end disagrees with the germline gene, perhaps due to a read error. CDR3 in DNA: TGTGCCAGCAGCCAATTACCGGGACAGGGGGTCGACGAGCAGTACTTC. Translating gives CASSQLPGQGVDEQYF. V gene TRBV10-1 combines with J gene TRBJ2-7; 11 bases match TRBD1. The length of the CDR3 is 16 residues. CDR1 WNHNN and CDR2 SYGVQD come from the germline V gene (reference sequence).

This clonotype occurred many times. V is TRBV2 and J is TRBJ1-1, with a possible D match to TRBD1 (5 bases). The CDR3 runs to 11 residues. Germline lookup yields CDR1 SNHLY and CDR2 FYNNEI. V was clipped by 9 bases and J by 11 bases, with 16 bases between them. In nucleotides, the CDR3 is TGTGCCAGTCAACATAGGGGTACGGCTTTCTTT. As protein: CASQHRGTAFF.